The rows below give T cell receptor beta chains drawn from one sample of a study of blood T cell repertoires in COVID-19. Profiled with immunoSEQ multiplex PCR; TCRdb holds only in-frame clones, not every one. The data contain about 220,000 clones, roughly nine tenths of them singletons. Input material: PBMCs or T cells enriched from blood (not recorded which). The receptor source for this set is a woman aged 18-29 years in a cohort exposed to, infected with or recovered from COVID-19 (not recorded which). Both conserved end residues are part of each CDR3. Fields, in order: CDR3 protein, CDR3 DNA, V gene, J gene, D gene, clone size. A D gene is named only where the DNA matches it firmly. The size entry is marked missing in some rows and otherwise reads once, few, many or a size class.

cdr3_aa: CASSVTGSGYEQYF
cdr3_nt: TGTGCCAGCAGTGTGACAGGGAGTGGCTACGAGCAGTACTTC
v_call: TRBV28
j_call: TRBJ2-7
d_call: TRBD1
clone_size: -

cdr3_aa: CAWADSGNTIYF
cdr3_nt: TGTGCCTGGGCAGACTCTGGAAACACCATATATTTT
v_call: TRBV30
j_call: TRBJ1-3
d_call: -
clone_size: -

cdr3_aa: CASSSLGVYGYTF
cdr3_nt: TGTGCCAGCAGCTCCTTGGGAGTCTATGGCTACACCTTC
v_call: TRBV12-3/TRBV12-4
j_call: TRBJ1-2
d_call: -
clone_size: -

cdr3_aa: CASSLRTRSSDTYNEQFF
cdr3_nt: TGTGCCAGCAGCTTAAGAACTCGCTCTAGCGACACCTACAATGAGCAGTTCTTC
v_call: TRBV7-3
j_call: TRBJ2-1
d_call: -
clone_size: -

cdr3_aa: CATSRYGQGDTGELFF
cdr3_nt: TGTGCCACCAGCAGATACGGACAGGGAGATACCGGGGAGCTGTTTTTT
v_call: TRBV15
j_call: TRBJ2-2
d_call: TRBD1
clone_size: once

cdr3_aa: CASTVGTNYGYTF
cdr3_nt: TGTGCCAGCACGGTGGGCACTAACTATGGCTACACCTTC
v_call: TRBV6-5
j_call: TRBJ1-2
d_call: -
clone_size: -

cdr3_aa: CASSLADGGNEQFF
cdr3_nt: TGCGCCAGCAGCTTGGCCGACGGGGGGAATGAGCAGTTCTTC
v_call: TRBV5-1
j_call: TRBJ2-1
d_call: TRBD2
clone_size: -

cdr3_aa: CASSALQNYGYTF
cdr3_nt: TGTGCCAGCAGCGCCCTTCAGAACTATGGCTACACCTTC
v_call: TRBV9
j_call: TRBJ1-2
d_call: -
clone_size: -

cdr3_aa: CASSLEEDSPLHF
cdr3_nt: TGCGCCAGCAGCTTGGAGGAGGATTCACCCCTCCACTTT
v_call: TRBV5-1
j_call: TRBJ1-6
d_call: -
clone_size: -

cdr3_aa: CASSPSGGDEQFF
cdr3_nt: TGTGCCAGCAGCCCTAGCGGGGGCGATGAGCAGTTCTTC
v_call: TRBV7-9
j_call: TRBJ2-1
d_call: TRBD2
clone_size: -

cdr3_aa: CASSVLGELNTGELFF
cdr3_nt: TGCGCCAGCAGTGTACTGGGAGAACTGAACACCGGGGAGCTGTTTTTT
v_call: TRBV5-1
j_call: TRBJ2-2
d_call: -
clone_size: -

cdr3_aa: CASSGVRRWQGVYSNQPQHF
cdr3_nt: TGTGCCAGCAGCGGGGTCAGGAGGTGGCAGGGGGTGTATAGCAATCAGCCCCAGCATTTT
v_call: TRBV7-4
j_call: TRBJ1-5
d_call: TRBD1
clone_size: -

cdr3_aa: CASGSGTGPSPGELFF
cdr3_nt: TGTGCTAGTGGTAGCGGGACAGGTCCCTCCCCCGGGGAGCTGTTTTTT
v_call: TRBV12-5
j_call: TRBJ2-2
d_call: -
clone_size: -

cdr3_aa: CASSLMPGGYNEQFF
cdr3_nt: TGTGCCAGCAGCTTGATGCCAGGTGGATACAATGAGCAGTTCTTC
v_call: TRBV5-4
j_call: TRBJ2-1
d_call: -
clone_size: -

cdr3_aa: CASSYSTGLNEKLFF
cdr3_nt: TGTGCCAGCAGTTACTCGACAGGGCTTAATGAAAAACTGTTTTTT
v_call: TRBV6-6
j_call: TRBJ1-4
d_call: TRBD1
clone_size: -

cdr3_aa: CSASSGPYNEQFF
cdr3_nt: TGCAGTGCCAGTAGCGGCCCCTACAATGAGCAGTTCTTC
v_call: TRBV20-1
j_call: TRBJ2-1
d_call: -
clone_size: -

cdr3_aa: CASSVGGGATGNEKLFF
cdr3_nt: TGTGCCAGCAGCGTAGGTGGTGGGGCCACAGGGAACGAAAAACTGTTTTTT
v_call: TRBV9
j_call: TRBJ1-4
d_call: -
clone_size: -

cdr3_aa: CASSRDRNTEAFF
cdr3_nt: TGTGCCAGCAGTCGGGACAGGAACACTGAAGCTTTCTTT
v_call: TRBV5-4
j_call: TRBJ1-1
d_call: TRBD1
clone_size: -

cdr3_aa: CASSHGAGEKLFF
cdr3_nt: TGTGCCAGCTCCCACGGAGCAGGGGAAAAACTGTTTTTT
v_call: TRBV18
j_call: TRBJ1-4
d_call: -
clone_size: -

cdr3_aa: CASSPRPSGGPYEQYF
cdr3_nt: TGCGCCAGCAGCCCCCGTCCTAGCGGGGGACCCTACGAGCAGTACTTC
v_call: TRBV5-1
j_call: TRBJ2-7
d_call: TRBD2
clone_size: -

cdr3_aa: CASSFGGGVEETQYF
cdr3_nt: TGTGCCAGCAGTTTCGGCGGGGGGGTAGAAGAGACCCAGTACTTC
v_call: TRBV28
j_call: TRBJ2-5
d_call: TRBD2
clone_size: -

cdr3_aa: CASSLSITNQETQYF
cdr3_nt: TGTGCCAGCAGCTTAAGTATAACTAACCAAGAGACCCAGTACTTC
v_call: TRBV7-2
j_call: TRBJ2-5
d_call: -
clone_size: -

cdr3_aa: CASSQGALRGTEAFF
cdr3_nt: TGTGCCAGCAGCCAGGGGGCCCTTCGAGGGACTGAAGCTTTCTTT
v_call: TRBV14
j_call: TRBJ1-1
d_call: -
clone_size: -

cdr3_aa: CASSLLTSGGGLLDTQYF
cdr3_nt: TGTGCCAGCAGTCTTTTGACTAGCGGGGGTGGTCTTTTAGATACGCAGTATTTT
v_call: TRBV2
j_call: TRBJ2-3
d_call: TRBD2
clone_size: -